Following are 29 T cell receptor beta chains from one sample sequenced in a study of OX40 agonist ivuxolimab in advanced cancers. Sequencing was performed with immunoSEQ multiplex PCR; in TCRdb, only in-frame clones are kept and a portion is missing. Counted here are approximately 94,000 clones, around 89% occurring once; the ten biggest clones make up approximately 0.16%. The sequencing used CD4+ or CD8+ T cells sorted from blood, collected in a trial of the OX40 agonist ivuxolimab. Receptor source: an adult with an advanced solid tumor such as melanoma, head and neck, liver or kidney cancer.

This clone was recorded a few times. This chain uses TRBV5-1 with TRBJ1-1; no clear D. The germline V gene encodes CDR1 SGHRS and CDR2 YFSETQ. Trimming took off 4 bases at V and 1 base at J, with 8 bases between the two ends. CDR3 length equals 13 residues. CDR3 sequence reads: CASSPRPNTEAFF. CDR3 in DNA: TGCGCCAGCAGCCCCCGCCCGAACACTGAAGCTTTCTTT.

The chain has TRBV5-1 and TRBJ1-4, with D maybe TRBD1 (5 bases). Deletions cut 2 bases from V and 6 bases from J, with 11 bases between. Germline V lookup: CDR1 SGHRS, CDR2 YFSETQ. CDR3 length equals 14 residues. CDR3 bases: TGCGCCAGCAGCTTCGCAGGGTCTTATGAAAAACTGTTTTTT. Translated: CASSFAGSYEKLFF.

The chain is built from TRBV6-1 and TRBJ2-7, with 7 nucleotides matching TRBD1. CDR3 length: 14 residues. Trimming removed 6 bases from V and 2 bases from J; junction bases left unmatched: 7. Looked up from germline, CDR1 is MNHNS and CDR2 is SASEGT. CDR3 sequence reads: CASSLQGQAYEQYF. The CDR3 DNA reads TGTGCCAGCAGCCTACAGGGGCAAGCCTACGAGCAGTACTTC.

A few counts support this clone. The genes are TRBV9 and TRBJ1-2; a weak D match, TRBD1 (6 bases). The CDR3 runs 13 residues. V lost 3 bases and J lost 4, with 10 bases in between. CDR1 and CDR2 (germline): SGDLS, YYNGEE. The CDR3 here is CASSEGGSYGYTF. The DNA of the CDR3 is TGTGCCAGCAGCGAGGGGGGTAGCTATGGCTACACCTTC.

CDR3 sequence reads: CASSVGSSGIPDTQYF. The CDR3 DNA reads TGTGCCAGCAGCGTAGGTTCTAGCGGCATTCCAGATACGCAGTATTTT. The chain links TRBV9 to TRBJ2-3, with TRBD2 matching 7 bases. The germline V gene encodes CDR1 SGDLS and CDR2 YYNGEE. V shed 0 bases, J shed 4 bases, and the junction held 8 bases outside the gene matches. The CDR3 totals 16 residues.

The chain recombines TRBV27 with TRBJ1-5; the D gene is possibly TRBD1 (5 bases). Germline V gene sequence: CDR1 MNHEY, CDR2 SMNVEV (reference sequence). The CDR3 loop spans 14 amino acids. V was trimmed by 3 bases and J by 6 bases, leaving 12 bases between them. The CDR3 DNA follows: TGTGCCAGCAGTTTGAGGGGCGTGTTTCAGCCCCAGCATTTT. Encoded protein: CASSLRGVFQPQHF.

The rearrangement uses TRBV28 and TRBJ1-1, with unresolved D. Between the trimmed V and J ends, which lost 6 bases and 1 base, there was a span of 18 bases. This CDR3 spans 16 amino acids. Germline CDR1 MDHEN, CDR2 SYDVKM. The CDR3 sequence is CASRPGPGKGNTEAFF. CDR3 nucleotides: TGTGCCAGCAGACCGGGTCCGGGGAAAGGGAACACTGAAGCTTTCTTT. The variable domain in full, with the rest retrieved from reference TRBV28 and TRBJ1-1, is DVKVTQSSRYLVKRTGEKVFLECVQDMDHENMFWYRQDPGLGLRLIYFSYDVKMKEKGDIPEGYSVSREKKERFSLILESASTNQTSMYLCASRPGPGKGNTEAFFGQGTRLTVV.

The chain combines TRBV10-3 with TRBJ2-5; D is ambiguous. V was clipped by 0 bases and J by 2 bases, with 7 bases between them. Germline CDR1 ENHRY, CDR2 SYGVKD. The CDR3 covers 14 residues. CDR3 in DNA: TGTGCCATCAGTGAGTCCAGAGTACAAGAGACCCAGTACTTC. It encodes CAISESRVQETQYF.

This sequence joins TRBV19 and TRBJ1-5; TRBD1 agrees at 7 bases. Losses at the gene ends were 0 bases for V and 7 bases for J; bases not matched to a gene: 9. The CDR3 has 16 residues. Germline loops: CDR1 LNHDA, CDR2 SQIVND (reference sequence). The CDR3 here is CASSIDGGGQRQPQHF. The DNA for the CDR3 is TGTGCCAGTAGTATAGACGGTGGGGGACAGAGGCAGCCCCAGCATTTT.

The chain has TRBV5-5 and TRBJ2-1, with 10 bases aligning to TRBD2. V gave up 2 bases and J gave up 10 bases; unmatched junction bases: 9. The CDR3 is 15 residues long. Germline CDR1 and CDR2: SGHKS and YYEKEE (reference sequence). The DNA for the CDR3 is TGTGCCAGCAGCTTCGCAGGCCTAGCGGGAGAAGAGCAGTTCTTC. Protein: CASSFAGLAGEEQFF.

The chain employs TRBV5-6 and TRBJ1-4, with 9 bases lining up with TRBD1. Germline V gene sequence: CDR1 SGHDT, CDR2 YYEEEE. The CDR3 contains 17 residues. The junction had 11 bases not matched to a gene; V was cut back by 3 bases and J by 5 bases. The CDR3 nucleotides are TGTGCCAGCAGCTCCTTACCCAGAGGGACAGGGAATGAAAAACTGTTTTTT. Translation gives CASSSLPRGTGNEKLFF.

The rearrangement links TRBV6-1 to TRBJ1-1; D is perhaps TRBD1 (6 bases). V dropped 6 bases and J dropped 3 bases, with 11 bases sitting between them. The CDR3 is made up of 13 amino acids. Germline CDR1 MNHNS, CDR2 SASEGT. The CDR3 is CASRKGDYTEAFF. In nucleotides, the CDR3 is TGTGCCAGCAGGAAGGGGGATTACACTGAAGCTTTCTTT.

J is TRBJ2-5 and V is TRBV9, with TRBD2 matching 10 bases. CDR3 size: 15 residues. With V trimmed by 5 bases and J by 2 bases, 6 bases remained unmatched. Germline CDR1 and CDR2: SGDLS and YYNGEE. CDR3 DNA: TGTGCCAGCAGTTTCAGCGGGAGGGGACAAGAGACCCAGTACTTC. Its translation: CASSFSGRGQETQYF.

This clone was recorded once. V gene TRBV5-1 combines with J gene TRBJ2-7; 7 bases agree with TRBD2. The CDR3 has 13 residues. V lost 6 bases and J lost 7; bases outside the gene matches: 10. CDR1 is SGHRS and CDR2 is YFSETQ in the germline V gene. The CDR3 loop is CASNRPPGGEQYF. In nucleotides, the CDR3 is TGCGCCAGCAACAGACCCCCGGGGGGTGAGCAGTACTTC.

This clone came up once. CDR3 DNA: TGTGCCAGCAGTTTATCCGTGGCAGCCGGTAATCAGCCCCAGCATTTT. This sequence encodes CASSLSVAAGNQPQHF. The rearrangement uses TRBV27 and TRBJ1-5; D unclear. Germline CDR1 MNHEY, CDR2 SMNVEV (reference sequence). The CDR3 runs 16 residues. The ends were cut back, 0 bases at V and 4 bases at J, with 13 bases in the middle.

The V and J genes are TRBV5-1 and TRBJ2-3; D may be TRBD1 (5 bases). The V end was cut by 4 bases, the J end by 0 bases, with 9 bases between. The CDR3 spans 14 residues. The germline gives CDR1 SGHRS, CDR2 YFSETQ. CDR3 region: CASSAQGSTDTQYF. Written as DNA, the CDR3 is TGCGCCAGCAGCGCGCAGGGTAGCACAGATACGCAGTATTTT.

This chain uses TRBV18 with TRBJ2-7; D may be TRBD1 (5 bases). Germline CDR1 and CDR2: KGHSH and LQKENI. The V and J ends lost 5 bases and 0 bases respectively, with 8 bases between them. This CDR3 is built from 13 residues. The chain's CDR3 is CASSFGHSYEQYF. The CDR3 DNA reads as TGTGCCAGCTCATTCGGACACTCCTACGAGCAGTACTTC.

This clone was detected only once. This sequence joins TRBV6-1 and TRBJ2-7, with TRBD2 matching 13 bases. After removal of 6 bases from V and 7 bases from J, the junction contained 6 bases not matched to a gene. The V gene's germline CDR1 is MNHNS and CDR2 SASEGT. The length of the CDR3 is 14 residues. CDR3 loop: CASRITSGRGEQYF. The CDR3 nucleotides are TGTGCCAGCAGGATAACTAGCGGGAGGGGTGAGCAGTACTTC.

The V call is TRBV19, the J call TRBJ2-7, with no clear D. The CDR3 has 15 residues. Germline V gene lookup returns CDR1 LNHDA and CDR2 SQIVND (reference sequence). Trimming cost V 5 bases and J 2 bases, with 16 bases left between them. The CDR3 DNA reads TGTGCCAGTAGTCAGTTCTGGCTGACCCCCTACGAGCAGTACTTC. Its translation is CASSQFWLTPYEQYF.

This rearrangement joins TRBV5-4 to TRBJ1-1; D unclear. Germline V gene lookup returns CDR1 SGHNT and CDR2 YYREEE (reference sequence). The CDR3 extends over 13 amino acids. V was pared by 4 bases and J by 4 bases, with 11 bases between. CDR3 nucleotide sequence: TGTGCCAGCAGCCACCCCAGGAGCACTGAAGCTTTCTTT. This gives the protein CASSHPRSTEAFF. The whole variable domain, remainder taken from reference TRBV5-4 and TRBJ1-1, is ETGVTQSPTHLIKTRGQQVTLRCSSQSGHNTVSWYQQALGQGPQFIFQYYREEENGRGNFPPRFSGLQFPNYSSELNVNALELDDSALYLCASSHPRSTEAFFGQGTRLTVV.

The chain links TRBV6-5 to TRBJ1-1; no clear D. In germline, CDR1 is MNHEY, CDR2 SVGAGI. V shed 2 bases and J shed 1 base, with 8 bases lying between them. The CDR3 extends over 14 amino acids. CDR3 region: CASSYLSGNTEAFF. The CDR3 region has the DNA TGTGCCAGCAGTTACCTAAGTGGGAACACTGAAGCTTTCTTT.

This chain connects TRBV11-2 to TRBJ2-2; 9 positions match TRBD2. Germline loops: CDR1 SGHAT, CDR2 FQNNGV. The CDR3 contains 17 residues. The J segment lost 2 bases and the V segment lost 0 bases, leaving 4 bases of the junction unmatched. The DNA of the CDR3 is TGTGCCAGCAGCTTAGATGGACTAGCGAGTAACACCGGGGAGCTGTTTTTT. Amino acid sequence: CASSLDGLASNTGELFF.

The chain employs TRBV20-1 and TRBJ2-3; no reliable D call. Per the germline V gene, CDR1 is DFQATT and CDR2 is SNEGSKA (reference sequence). V was shortened by 1 base and J by 5 bases, with 4 bases between the two germline ends. The CDR3 sequence is 11 residues long. The CDR3 coding sequence is TGCAGTGCTAGAGCGTTAGATACGCAGTATTTT. It is translated as CSARALDTQYF.

The genes are TRBV7-8 and TRBJ2-7; 11 positions agree with TRBD1. The CDR3 is 17 residues long. Per germline, CDR1 SGHVS and CDR2 FQNEAQ. Trimming removed 1 base from V and 2 bases from J; junction bases left unmatched: 7. The CDR3 sequence is CASSLGTGGIKAYEQYF. CDR3 in DNA: TGTGCCAGCAGCTTAGGGACAGGGGGCATTAAGGCCTACGAGCAGTACTTC.

This clone was observed a single time. This sequence joins TRBV19 and TRBJ2-1; 7 bases are shared with TRBD1. The junction had 17 bases not matched to a gene; V was cut back by 2 bases and J by 7 bases. This CDR3 has 18 amino acids. Germline CDR1 and CDR2: LNHDA and SQIVND (reference sequence). The CDR3 sequence: CASSIRNGPDRAQNEQFF. The DNA for the CDR3 is TGTGCCAGTAGTATACGTAATGGCCCTGACAGGGCCCAAAATGAGCAGTTCTTC.

The CDR3 sequence: CASSRAHEQYF. The CDR3, as DNA: TGTGCCAGCAGCAGGGCCCACGAGCAGTACTTC. The chain recombines TRBV11-2 with TRBJ2-7; no definite D call. The CDR3 extends over 11 amino acids. Between the trimmed V and J ends, which lost 5 bases and 5 bases, there was a span of 7 bases. Germline-derived CDR1 and CDR2 are SGHAT and FQNNGV. The variable domain in full, completed from reference TRBV11-2 and TRBJ2-7, reads EAGVAQSPRYKIIEKRQSVAFWCNPISGHATLYWYQQILGQGPKLLIQFQNNGVVDDSQLPKDRFSAERLKGVDSTLKIQPAKLEDSAVYLCASSRAHEQYFGPGTRLTVT.

V usage is TRBV30 and J usage is TRBJ2-5; D not resolved. The V end was cut by 0 bases, the J end by 7 bases, with 6 bases between. The V gene's germline CDR1 is GTSNPN and CDR2 SVGIG (reference sequence). This CDR3 spans 11 amino acids. CDR3 DNA: TGTGCCTGGAGTGTACAGCTGACCCAGTACTTC. Translation gives CAWSVQLTQYF.

The V and J genes are TRBV15 and TRBJ2-1; no definite D call. The ends were cut back, 1 base at V and 0 bases at J, with 10 bases in the middle. This CDR3 comprises 16 residues. CDR1 is LNHNV and CDR2 is YYDKDF in the germline V gene (reference sequence). CDR3: CATSRAAGRSYNEQFF. The CDR3, as DNA: TGTGCCACCAGCAGAGCGGCAGGACGCTCCTACAATGAGCAGTTCTTC.

This chain connects TRBV5-1 to TRBJ2-1; D unresolved. The CDR3 totals 15 residues. Germline values: CDR1 SGHRS, CDR2 YFSETQ. The V end was cut by 3 bases, the J end by 0 bases, with 10 bases between. The CDR3 spells CASSSQSSSYNEQFF. CDR3 bases: TGCGCCAGCAGCTCCCAATCGAGCTCCTACAATGAGCAGTTCTTC.